This T cell receptor beta chain stems from a study of shared clonotypes between healthy human individuals. General study points: Lower generation probabilities were found for non-shared clonotypes than for those shared by all four donors.

TCRdb keeps only in-frame clones here, not all; method: immunoSEQ multiplex PCR. Here the sample spans under 2.5 million clones, roughly 90% being singletons. To note about this clone: Its specificity is not known.

V was pared by 3 bases and J by 7 bases, with 15 bases between. The CDR3 consists of 14 residues. The germline V gene has CDR1 MNHNS and CDR2 SASEGT. This chain links TRBV6-1 with TRBJ1-2; D is ambiguous. The sequenced sample consisted of naive CD4+ T cells from PBMCs. Sample subset: CD45RA+ positively selected. The source is a man aged 18-30 years in good health. Some clones in this sample may be carry-over from other donors' samples. CDR3 nucleotides: TGTGCCAGCAGTGACTGGACTTCGATAGTTGGCTACACCTTC. Protein: CASSDWTSIVGYTF.